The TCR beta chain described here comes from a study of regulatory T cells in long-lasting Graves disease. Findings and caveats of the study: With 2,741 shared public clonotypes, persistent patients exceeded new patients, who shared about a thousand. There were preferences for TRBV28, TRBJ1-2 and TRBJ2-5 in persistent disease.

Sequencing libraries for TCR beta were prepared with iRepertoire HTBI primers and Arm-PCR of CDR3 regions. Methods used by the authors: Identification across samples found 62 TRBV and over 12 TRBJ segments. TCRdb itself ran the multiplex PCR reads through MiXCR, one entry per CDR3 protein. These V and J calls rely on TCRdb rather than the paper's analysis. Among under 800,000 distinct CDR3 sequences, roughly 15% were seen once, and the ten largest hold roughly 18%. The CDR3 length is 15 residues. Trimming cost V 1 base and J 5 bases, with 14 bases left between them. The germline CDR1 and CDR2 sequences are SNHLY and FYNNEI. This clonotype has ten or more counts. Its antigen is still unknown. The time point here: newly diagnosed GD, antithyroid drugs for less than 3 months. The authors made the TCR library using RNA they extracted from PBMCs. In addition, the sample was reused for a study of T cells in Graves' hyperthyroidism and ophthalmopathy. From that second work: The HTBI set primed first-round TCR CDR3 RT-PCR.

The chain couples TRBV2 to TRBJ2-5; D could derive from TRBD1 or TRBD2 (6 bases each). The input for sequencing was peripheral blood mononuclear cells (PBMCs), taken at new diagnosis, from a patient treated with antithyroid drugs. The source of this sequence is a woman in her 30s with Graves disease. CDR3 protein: CASSEDLTGGETQYF. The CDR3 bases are TGTGCCAGCAGTGAAGACCTGACAGGAGGGGAGACCCAGTACTTC.